This T cell receptor beta chain was captured in a study of blood T cell repertoires in COVID-19. Study in general: In each case, the material was cDNA or gDNA derived from T cells, B-cell-depleted T cells, or PBMCs.

V was clipped by 1 base and J by 4 bases; unmatched bases: 2. The CDR3 runs to 14 residues. Germline V gives CDR1 SGHKS, CDR2 YYEKEE (reference sequence). The table came from immunoSEQ multiplex PCR; TCRdb's copy has only in-frame clones and leaves some out. The sample has around 210,000 clones, approximately 91% seen once. This clonotype originated in a man aged 50 or older with COVID-19, enrolled during active disease. The sample comprised peripheral blood. The chain employs TRBV5-5 and TRBJ1-5; 7 bases align to TRBD1. CDR3 DNA: TGTGCCAGCAGCTTGACAGGGGCGAATCAGCCCCAGCATTTT. It yields the protein CASSLTGANQPQHF.